This T cell receptor (beta chain) was recorded in a study of T cells in localized non-small cell lung cancer (dated by TCRdb to 2018 to 2021). Some background on the complete study: Comparing tumors with uninvolved tumor-adjacent lungs, the study looked at the T cell repertoires of around 250 patients with early-stage NSCLC. The cohort consisted of 236 treatment-naive NSCLC patients whose localized lung tumors had been resected. A mean age of approximately 70 years was recorded for the NSCLC patients, of whom roughly 130 were male and 95 to 110 were female. The study at large found these results: The highest T cell clonality was observed in uninvolved tumor-adjacent lung, where clonality exceeded that of tumor, suggesting that antigenic responses were more focused in uninvolved tumor-adjacent lung. Because the study design was exploratory, TCR variables were selected using unadjusted p-values without false-discovery rate correction. A median of about 50 of the top 100 tumor clones turned up in the paired uninvolved adjacent lung, and roughly 28 of those clones also ranked among the top 100 of that same adjacent lung. Because multi-region tumor sequencing was not performed, intratumor heterogeneity could not be ruled out. Higher T cell density in blood was associated with longer overall survival, whereas higher clonality in adjacent lung was associated with shorter survival.

Worth noting for this clone: What antigen it recognizes has not been identified. No much larger clone is present one base from it, and per-base qualities are unavailable.

From the germline V gene, CDR1 is SGHVS and CDR2 is FQNEAQ. Trimming removed 5 bases from V and 2 bases from J, leaving 16 bases between the germline ends. The CDR3 sequence holds 17 residues, the cysteine and phenylalanine included. CDR3 DNA only is kept here, 51 bases in frame from base 1. At diagnosis, tumor, uninvolved tumor-adjacent lung and peripheral blood were collected and then preserved as a mix of FFPE and fresh-frozen material. The immunoSEQ Assay was used to sequence TCR beta CDR3 regions from DNA. As for the original processing: T cell density was computed as TCR beta template counts normalized to usable DNA estimated by amplifying housekeeping genes. The preseqR package was used to estimate richness by extrapolating to 400,000 templates for PBMC samples and to 120,000 templates for tissue samples. Clonality was taken to be one minus Pielou's evenness. Tissue-enriched TCRs were identified by differential abundance testing using productive amino-acid clonotypes, minimum total count 5 and alpha 0.1. The Jaccard Index and the Morisita Overlap Index were used to measure repertoire overlap between compartments. GLIPH grouped TCR beta CDR3s together with public tetramer-defined viral CDR3s, and a viral motif had to include at least three viral sequences and also show V-gene enrichment. The table comes from immuneACCESS by way of TCRdb, which keeps in-frame sequences with V and J called. Part of the clones is missing from these tables; in studies checked, under half for an unresolved V gene and the rest for unknown reasons. V and J calls and clone size are copied from that table; D and trimming were computed from the DNA. For this sample there are just over 3,000 clones; around 23% appear just once. The ten largest clones capture approximately 23% of the sample.

The sequence came from a woman aged 40-69 years with stage I lung adenocarcinoma. Source: lung tumor tissue, taken before any cancer treatment. The sequence links TRBV7-8 to TRBJ2-6; the D gene could be TRBD1 or TRBD2, each one agreeing over 5 bases. The CDR3 is CASSPRQGDTGANVLTF. The bases are TGTGCCAGCAGCCCGCGCCAGGGAGACACTGGGGCCAACGTCCTGACTTTC. Where the CDR3 stops, the reference TRBV7-8 and TRBJ2-6 genes take over; the full variable domain is GAGVSQSPRYKVAKRGQDVALRCDPISGHVSLFWYQQALGQGPEFLTYFQNEAQLDKSGLPSDRFFAERPEGSVSTLKIQRTQQEDSAVYLCASSPRQGDTGANVLTFGAGSRLTVL.